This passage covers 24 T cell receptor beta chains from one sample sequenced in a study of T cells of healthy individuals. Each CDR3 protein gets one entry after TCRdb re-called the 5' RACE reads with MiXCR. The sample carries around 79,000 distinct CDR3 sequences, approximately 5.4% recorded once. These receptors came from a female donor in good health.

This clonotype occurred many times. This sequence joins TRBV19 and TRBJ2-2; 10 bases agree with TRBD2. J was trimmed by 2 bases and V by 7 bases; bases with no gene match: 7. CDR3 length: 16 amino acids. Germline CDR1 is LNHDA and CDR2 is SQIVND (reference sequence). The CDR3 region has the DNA TGTGCCAGTAAAGAAGCGGGAGGGATCAACACCGGGGAGCTGTTTTTT. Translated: CASKEAGGINTGELFF.

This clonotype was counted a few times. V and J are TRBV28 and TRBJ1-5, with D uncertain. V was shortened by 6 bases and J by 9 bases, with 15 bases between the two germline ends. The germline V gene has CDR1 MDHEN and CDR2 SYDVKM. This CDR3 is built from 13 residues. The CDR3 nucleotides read TGTGCCAGCAGGGCCCCGGGAGCGTCGCCCCAGCATTTT. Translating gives CASRAPGASPQHF.

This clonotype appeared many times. The CDR3, as DNA: TGTGCCAGCAGCGGAGCCTACGAGCAGTACTTC. It yields the protein CASSGAYEQYF. The gene calls are TRBV7-2 and TRBJ2-7; D is undetermined. V gave up 5 bases and J gave up 2 bases, with 4 bases separating them. CDR1 SGHTA and CDR2 FQGNSA come from the germline V gene. The CDR3 spans 11 residues.

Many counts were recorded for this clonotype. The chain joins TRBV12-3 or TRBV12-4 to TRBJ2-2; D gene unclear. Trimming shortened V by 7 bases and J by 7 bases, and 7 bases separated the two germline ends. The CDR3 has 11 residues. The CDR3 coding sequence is TGTGCCAGCACCTTAGGCGGGGAGCTGTTTTTT. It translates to CASTLGGELFF.

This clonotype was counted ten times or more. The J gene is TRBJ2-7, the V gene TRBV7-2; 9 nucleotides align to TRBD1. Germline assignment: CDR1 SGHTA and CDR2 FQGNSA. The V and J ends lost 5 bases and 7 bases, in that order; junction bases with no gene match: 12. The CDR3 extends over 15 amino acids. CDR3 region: CASSPAGQGRKEQYF. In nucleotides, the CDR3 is TGTGCCAGCAGCCCCGCCGGACAGGGGCGCAAGGAGCAGTACTTC.

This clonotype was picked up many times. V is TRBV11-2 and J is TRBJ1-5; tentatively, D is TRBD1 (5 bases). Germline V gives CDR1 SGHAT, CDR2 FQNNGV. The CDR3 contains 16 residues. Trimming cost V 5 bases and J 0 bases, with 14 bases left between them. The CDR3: CASSPGGVNSNQPQHF. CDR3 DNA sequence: TGTGCCAGCAGCCCCGGGGGAGTTAATAGCAATCAGCCCCAGCATTTT.

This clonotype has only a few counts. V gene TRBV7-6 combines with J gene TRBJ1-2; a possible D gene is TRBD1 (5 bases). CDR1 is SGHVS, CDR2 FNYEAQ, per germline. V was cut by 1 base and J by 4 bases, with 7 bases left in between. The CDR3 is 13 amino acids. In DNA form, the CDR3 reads TGTGCCAGCAGCTTAGACCAGGGCTATGGCTACACCTTC. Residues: CASSLDQGYGYTF.

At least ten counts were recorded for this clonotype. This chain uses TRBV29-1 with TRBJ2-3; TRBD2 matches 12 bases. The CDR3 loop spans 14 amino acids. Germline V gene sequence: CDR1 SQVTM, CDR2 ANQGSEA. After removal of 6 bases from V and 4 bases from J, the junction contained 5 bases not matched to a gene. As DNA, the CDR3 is TGCAGCGTCCAGACTAGCGGGAGAGCAGATACGCAGTATTTT. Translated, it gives CSVQTSGRADTQYF.

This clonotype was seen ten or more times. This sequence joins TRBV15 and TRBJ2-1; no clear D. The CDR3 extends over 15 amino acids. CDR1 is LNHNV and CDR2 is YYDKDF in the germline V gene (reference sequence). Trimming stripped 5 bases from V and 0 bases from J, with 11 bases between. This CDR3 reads CATSQDGSSYNEQFF. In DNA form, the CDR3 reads TGTGCCACCAGCCAGGACGGCAGCTCCTACAATGAGCAGTTCTTC.

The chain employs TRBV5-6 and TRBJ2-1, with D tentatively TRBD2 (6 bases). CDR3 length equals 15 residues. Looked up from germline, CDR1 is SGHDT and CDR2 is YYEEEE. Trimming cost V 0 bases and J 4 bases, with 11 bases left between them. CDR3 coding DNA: TGTGCCAGCAGCTTGGGCGGACTACTTTACAATGAGCAGTTCTTC. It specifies CASSLGGLLYNEQFF. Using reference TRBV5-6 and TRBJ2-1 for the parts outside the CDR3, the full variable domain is DAGVTQSPTHLIKTRGQQVTLRCSPKSGHDTVSWYQQALGQGPQFIFQYYEEEERQRGNFPDRFSGHQFPNYSSELNVNALLLGDSALYLCASSLGGLLYNEQFFGPGTRLTVL.

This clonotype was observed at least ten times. The CDR3, as DNA: TGTGCCAGCAGCTCAGAAAATCGGGCTTTCTTT. Protein: CASSSENRAFF. This rearrangement joins TRBV5-4 to TRBJ1-1; D gene unclear. Germline V gene sequence: CDR1 SGHNT, CDR2 YYREEE (reference sequence). Trimming shortened V by 3 bases and J by 11 bases, and 11 bases separated the two germline ends. CDR3 length: 11 amino acids.

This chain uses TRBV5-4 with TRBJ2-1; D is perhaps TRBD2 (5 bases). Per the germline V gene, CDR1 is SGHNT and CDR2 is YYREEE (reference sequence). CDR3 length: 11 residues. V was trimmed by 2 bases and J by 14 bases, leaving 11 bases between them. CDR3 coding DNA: TGTGCCAGCAGCTTAGGGTCGAGGGAGTTCTTC. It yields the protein CASSLGSREFF.

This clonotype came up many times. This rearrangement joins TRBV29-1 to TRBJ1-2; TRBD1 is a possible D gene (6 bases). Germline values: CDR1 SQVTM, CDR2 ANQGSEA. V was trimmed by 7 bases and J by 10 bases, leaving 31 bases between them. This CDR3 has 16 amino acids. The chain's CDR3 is CSALKGRRDNLGYYTF. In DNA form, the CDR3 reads TGCAGCGCCCTGAAGGGCAGGAGGGACAACCTGGGCTACTACACCTTC.

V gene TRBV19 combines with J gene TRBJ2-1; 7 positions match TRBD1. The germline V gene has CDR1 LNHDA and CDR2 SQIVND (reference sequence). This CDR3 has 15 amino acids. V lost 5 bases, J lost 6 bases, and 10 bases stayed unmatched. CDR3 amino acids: CASSSNRGTRNEQFF. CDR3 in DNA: TGTGCCAGTAGTTCCAACAGGGGCACCCGCAATGAGCAGTTCTTC.

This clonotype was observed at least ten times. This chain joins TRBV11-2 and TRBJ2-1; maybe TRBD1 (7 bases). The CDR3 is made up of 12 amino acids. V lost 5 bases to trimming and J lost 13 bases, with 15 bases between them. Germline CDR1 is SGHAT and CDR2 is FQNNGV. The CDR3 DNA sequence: TGTGCCAGCAGCCCCCGCGGGACAGTCCAGTTCTTC. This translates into CASSPRGTVQFF.

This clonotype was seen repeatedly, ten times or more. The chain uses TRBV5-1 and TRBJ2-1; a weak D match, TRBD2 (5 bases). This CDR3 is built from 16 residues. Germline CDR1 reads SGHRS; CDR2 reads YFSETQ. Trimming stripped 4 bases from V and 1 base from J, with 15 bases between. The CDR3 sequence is CASSRASPTSYNEQFF. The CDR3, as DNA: TGCGCCAGCAGCAGGGCTAGCCCCACTTCCTACAATGAGCAGTTCTTC.

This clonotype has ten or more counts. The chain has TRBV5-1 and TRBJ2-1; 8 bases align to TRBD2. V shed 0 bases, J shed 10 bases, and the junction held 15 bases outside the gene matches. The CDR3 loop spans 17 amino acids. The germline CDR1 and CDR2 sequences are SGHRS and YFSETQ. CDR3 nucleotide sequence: TGCGCCAGCAGCTTGGGAATAGCGGGATTGGTTGAATTCGAGCAGTTCTTC. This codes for CASSLGIAGLVEFEQFF. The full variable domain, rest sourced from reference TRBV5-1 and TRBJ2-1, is KAGVTQTPRYLIKTRGQQVTLSCSPISGHRSVSWYQQTPGQGLQFLFEYFSETQRNKGNFPGRFSGRQFSNSRSEMNVSTLELGDSALYLCASSLGIAGLVEFEQFFGPGTRLTVL.

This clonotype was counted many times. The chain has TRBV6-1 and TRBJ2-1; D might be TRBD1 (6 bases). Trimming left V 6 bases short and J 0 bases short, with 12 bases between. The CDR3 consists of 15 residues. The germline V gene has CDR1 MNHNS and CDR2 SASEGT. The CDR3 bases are TGTGCCAGCAGGGGGGCAGGGAGCTCCTACAATGAGCAGTTCTTC. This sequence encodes CASRGAGSSYNEQFF.

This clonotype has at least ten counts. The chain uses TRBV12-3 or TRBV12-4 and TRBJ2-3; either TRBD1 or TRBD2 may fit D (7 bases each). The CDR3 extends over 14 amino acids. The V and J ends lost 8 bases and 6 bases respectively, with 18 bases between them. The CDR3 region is CASEPTGEGDTQYF. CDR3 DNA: TGTGCCAGCGAACCAACAGGGGAGGGGGATACGCAGTATTTT.

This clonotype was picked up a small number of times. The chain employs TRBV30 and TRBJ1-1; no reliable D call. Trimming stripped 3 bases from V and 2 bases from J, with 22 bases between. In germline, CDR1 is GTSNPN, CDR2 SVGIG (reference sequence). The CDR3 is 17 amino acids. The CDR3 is CAWRLSILSMSNTEAFF. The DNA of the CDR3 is TGTGCCTGGAGGCTCAGTATTTTATCAATGAGCAACACTGAAGCTTTCTTT.

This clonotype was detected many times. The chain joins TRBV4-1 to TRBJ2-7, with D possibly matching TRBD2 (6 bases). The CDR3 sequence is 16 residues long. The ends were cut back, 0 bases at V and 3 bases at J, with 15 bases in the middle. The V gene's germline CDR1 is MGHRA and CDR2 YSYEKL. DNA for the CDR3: TGCGCCAGCAGCCAAGACTTAGGCGGGACCCTCTACGAGCAGTACTTC. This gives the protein CASSQDLGGTLYEQYF.

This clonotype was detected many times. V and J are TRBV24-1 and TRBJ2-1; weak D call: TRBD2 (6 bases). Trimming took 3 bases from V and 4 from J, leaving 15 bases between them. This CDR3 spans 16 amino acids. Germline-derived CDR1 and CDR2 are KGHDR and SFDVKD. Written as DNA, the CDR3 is TGTGCCACCAGTGATGCCCGGGGGACCTCGTACAATGAGCAGTTCTTC. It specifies CATSDARGTSYNEQFF.

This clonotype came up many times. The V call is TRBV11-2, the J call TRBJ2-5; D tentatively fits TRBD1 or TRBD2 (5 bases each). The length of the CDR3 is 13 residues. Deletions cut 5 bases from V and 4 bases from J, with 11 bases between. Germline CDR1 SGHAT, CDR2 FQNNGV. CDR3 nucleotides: TGTGCCAGCAGCACAGGAGGAGGAGAGACCCAGTACTTC. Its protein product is CASSTGGGETQYF.

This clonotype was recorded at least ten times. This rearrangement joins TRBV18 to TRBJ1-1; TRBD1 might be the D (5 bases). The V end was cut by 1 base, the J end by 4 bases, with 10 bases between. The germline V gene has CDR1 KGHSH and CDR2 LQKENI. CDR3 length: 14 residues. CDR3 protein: CASSPHPTVTEAFF. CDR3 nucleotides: TGTGCCAGCTCACCACATCCGACAGTCACTGAAGCTTTCTTT.